These T cell receptor beta chains were read from a single sample in a study of blood T cell repertoires in COVID-19. The repertoire was sequenced with immunoSEQ multiplex PCR; TCRdb's copy has only in-frame clones and lacks some. The sample comprises 300,000 or so clones, around nine tenths of which are singletons, and over 1% rests with the top ten. The sequencing sample was made of peripheral blood. These receptor sequences come from a man between 65 and 85 years old with acute or convalescent COVID-19. The CDR3 runs from the conserved cysteine through the conserved F or W. A D gene is named only where the DNA matches it firmly. Clone size, where shown, is once, few, many, or a class for clones that have expanded.

j_call,cdr3_length,v_call,clone_size,d_call,cdr3_aa,cdr3_nt
TRBJ1-5,16,TRBV19,NA,TRBD1,CASSIGTGYSNQPQHF,TGTGCCAGTAGCATCGGGACAGGTTATAGCAATCAGCCCCAGCATTTT
TRBJ1-1,14,TRBV5-4,few,NA,CASRIGQRNTEAFF,TGTGCCAGCAGAATCGGACAGAGGAACACTGAAGCTTTCTTT
TRBJ2-3,17,TRBV24-1,NA,TRBD2,CATSDYRASGSSDTQYF,TGTGCCACCAGTGATTACCGGGCTAGCGGGAGCTCGGATACGCAGTATTTT
TRBJ1-3,14,TRBV6-6,few,NA,CASSYSSAGNTIYF,TGTGCCAGCAGTTACTCGAGTGCTGGAAACACCATATATTTT
TRBJ1-2,12,TRBV11-2,once,NA,CASSNSGTLYTF,TGTGCCAGCAGCAACTCCGGGACATTATACACCTTC
TRBJ2-5,12,TRBV10-3,NA,NA,CAIGTVQETQYF,TGTGCCATCGGTACGGTCCAAGAGACCCAGTACTTC
TRBJ1-2,16,TRBV6-1,NA,NA,CASSAQGAAPPYGYTF,TGTGCCAGCAGTGCCCAGGGCGCGGCCCCACCGTATGGCTACACCTTC
TRBJ2-4,13,TRBV12-3/TRBV12-4,NA,NA,CASNSRGENIQYF,TGTGCCAGCAATTCCCGAGGAGAAAACATTCAGTACTTC
TRBJ2-7,14,TRBV5-6,few,NA,CASSPGLHSYEQYF,TGTGCCAGCAGCCCGGGACTGCACTCCTACGAGCAGTACTTC
TRBJ2-5,15,TRBV6-5,NA,TRBD1,CASSPTDRVRETQYF,TGTGCCAGCAGCCCCACCGACAGGGTTCGTGAGACCCAGTACTTC
TRBJ2-7,14,TRBV7-9,NA,NA,CASSDYGETYEQYF,TGTGCCAGCTCGGACTACGGGGAGACCTACGAGCAGTACTTC
TRBJ2-1,13,TRBV4-3,once,TRBD1,CASSQERPTGRFF,TGCGCCAGCAGCCAAGAACGACCGACAGGGCGTTTCTTC
TRBJ2-3,14,TRBV7-2,NA,NA,CASSLDRVTDTQYF,TGTGCCAGCAGCTTAGACAGGGTAACAGATACGCAGTATTTT
TRBJ2-3,14,TRBV7-9,NA,NA,CASNRAPSTDTQYF,TGTGCCAGCAACAGAGCTCCTAGCACAGATACGCAGTATTTT
TRBJ2-5,15,TRBV5-4,NA,TRBD2,CASSLPSGGAETQYF,TGTGCCAGCAGCCTACCTAGCGGGGGAGCGGAGACCCAGTACTTC
TRBJ2-3,16,TRBV18,NA,NA,CASSPPNIPSTDTQYF,TGTGCCAGCTCACCACCGAACATTCCTAGCACAGATACGCAGTATTTT
TRBJ1-1,13,TRBV12-3/TRBV12-4,NA,NA,CASTAQGWTEAFF,TGTGCCAGCACCGCACAGGGTTGGACTGAAGCTTTCTTT
TRBJ1-5,15,TRBV6-5,NA,NA,CASSPTHRVNQPQHF,TGTGCCAGCAGTCCCACGCACAGGGTCAATCAGCCCCAGCATTTT
TRBJ2-7,15,TRBV6-5,NA,TRBD2,CASSYGASGEYEQYF,TGTGCCAGCAGTTACGGCGCTAGCGGGGAGTACGAGCAGTACTTC
TRBJ1-5,13,TRBV13,NA,NA,CASSFGSNQPQHF,TGTGCCAGCAGCTTCGGTAGCAATCAGCCCCAGCATTTT
TRBJ2-7,14,TRBV6-5,NA,NA,CASSYGAESYEQYF,TGTGCCAGCAGTTACGGAGCAGAATCCTACGAGCAGTACTTC
TRBJ1-2,14,TRBV18,NA,NA,CASSPPMRNYGYTF,TGTGCCAGCTCACCACCTATGAGGAACTATGGCTACACCTTC
TRBJ2-3,15,TRBV6-2/TRBV6-3,NA,NA,CASSYGERYTDTQYF,TGTGCCAGCAGTTATGGAGAGCGGTACACAGATACGCAGTATTTT
TRBJ2-7,15,TRBV4-3,NA,TRBD1,CASSQDIRGTYEQYF,TGCGCCAGCAGCCAAGATATCAGGGGGACCTACGAGCAGTACTTC
TRBJ2-2,17,TRBV5-1,NA,NA,CASSSRPVSGVPGELFF,TGCGCCAGCAGCAGTCGGCCGGTCTCAGGGGTACCCGGGGAGCTGTTTTTT
TRBJ1-4,15,TRBV28,NA,NA,CASSLLGETNEKLFF,TGTGCCAGCAGTTTATTGGGAGAAACTAATGAAAAACTGTTTTTT
TRBJ2-1,16,TRBV7-9,NA,TRBD2,CASSSQRGRSYNEQFF,TGTGCCAGCAGCTCCCAGCGGGGACGCTCCTACAATGAGCAGTTCTTC
TRBJ1-5,15,TRBV24-1,NA,NA,CATSVGRGVNQPQHF,TGTGCCACCAGTGTGGGCCGGGGGGTCAATCAGCCCCAGCATTTT
TRBJ2-7,15,TRBV27,NA,TRBD1,CASSFLAGGSYEQYF,TGTGCCAGCAGTTTTCTGGCAGGGGGTTCCTACGAGCAGTACTTC
TRBJ1-1,19,TRBV4-2,few,NA,CASSQTLMGGGKKGTEAFF,TGTGCCAGCAGCCAGACCCTAATGGGGGGGGGTAAAAAGGGCACTGAAGCTTTCTTT
TRBJ2-7,14,TRBV9,NA,NA,CASSVTSTSYEQYF,TGTGCCAGCAGCGTCACTAGCACCAGCTACGAGCAGTACTTC
TRBJ2-5,15,TRBV28,NA,TRBD2,CASSSSGRAKETQYF,TGTGCCAGCAGTTCTAGCGGGAGGGCCAAAGAGACCCAGTACTTC
TRBJ2-7,16,TRBV2,NA,TRBD1,CASSAYDRGSSYEQYF,TGTGCCAGCAGTGCCTACGACAGGGGTAGCTCCTACGAGCAGTACTTC
TRBJ1-1,13,TRBV19,NA,TRBD1,CASIAQGHTEAFF,TGTGCCAGTATCGCACAGGGGCACACTGAAGCTTTCTTT
TRBJ1-5,16,TRBV4-1,NA,NA,CASSQDGGAGGQPQHF,TGCGCCAGCAGCCAAGATGGGGGGGCCGGTGGGCAGCCCCAGCATTTT
TRBJ1-3,13,TRBV4-1,NA,NA,CASSEDPRNTIYF,TGCGCCAGCAGCGAAGACCCCAGAAACACCATATATTTT
TRBJ1-2,18,TRBV7-6,NA,NA,CASSLRAGAEIANYGYTF,TGTGCCAGCAGCTTAAGGGCGGGGGCCGAAATCGCGAACTATGGCTACACCTTC
TRBJ2-5,15,TRBV9,NA,NA,CASSGGGGALETQYF,TGTGCCAGCAGCGGAGGTGGGGGGGCTTTAGAGACCCAGTACTTC
TRBJ2-3,15,TRBV21-1,NA,NA,CASSLSGGAKDTQYF,TGTGCCAGCAGCCTAAGCGGGGGGGCGAAAGATACGCAGTATTTT
TRBJ2-5,17,TRBV9,once,TRBD2,CASSFSGTSGDQETQYF,TGTGCCAGCAGCTTCAGCGGGACTAGCGGGGACCAAGAGACCCAGTACTTC
TRBJ1-3,16,TRBV19,NA,NA,CASSPDRVFSGNTIYF,TGTGCCAGTAGCCCCGACAGAGTCTTCTCTGGAAACACCATATATTTT
TRBJ2-1,13,TRBV7-9,NA,NA,CASSLGLANEQFF,TGTGCCAGCAGCTTAGGCCTAGCAAATGAGCAGTTCTTC
TRBJ2-3,17,TRBV5-6,few,TRBD1,CASSDWGQVGSTDTQYF,TGTGCCAGCAGTGATTGGGGACAGGTAGGGAGCACAGATACGCAGTATTTT
TRBJ2-7,12,TRBV6-4,NA,TRBD1,CASSTGGYEQYF,TGTGCCAGCAGTACAGGGGGCTACGAGCAGTACTTC
TRBJ2-7,15,TRBV15,NA,TRBD2,CATSRAGGGGYEQYF,TGTGCCACCAGCAGAGCCGGCGGGGGGGGTTACGAGCAGTACTTC
TRBJ2-2,15,TRBV2,few,TRBD2,CASRESGTYTGELFF,TGTGCCAGCAGGGAGAGCGGGACCTACACCGGGGAGCTGTTTTTT